The T cell receptor beta chain under discussion was sequenced for a study of CD8 T cells in Susac syndrome. Sequencing of TCR beta was carried out in blood CD8+ and CD4+ T cells. Control patients had untreated stable or active relapsing-remitting multiple sclerosis by revised McDonald criteria. TEMRA cells were FACS-enriched, while CD8+ and CD4+ T cells were negatively isolated. cDNA came from approximately 0.5 to 1 ug RNA primed by random hexamers. The authors amplified TCR beta CDR3 across 54 Vbeta and 13 Jbeta using immunoSEQ multiplex PCR. TCRdb reprocessed the immunoSEQ multiplex PCR reads via MiXCR and lists one record per CDR3 protein. The repertoire holds about 300,000 distinct CDR3 sequences, with roughly nine tenths as singletons. This CDR3 contains 14 residues. Trimming pared 3 bases from V and 0 bases from J, leaving 12 bases between. Looked up from germline, CDR1 is DFQATT and CDR2 is SNEGSKA (reference sequence).

The chain carries TRBV20-1 and TRBJ2-7, with D hard to call. The source is a human donor with multiple sclerosis. Input material: CD4+ T cells from PBMCs. CDR3 residues: CSASGSRYSYEQYF. The CDR3 bases are TGCAGTGCTAGCGGTAGCAGATACTCCTACGAGCAGTACTTC.